These 5 T cell receptor beta chains share one sample of origin, sequenced in a study of cytomegalovirus exposure and HLA in healthy donors. TCRdb's table, derived via immunoSEQ multiplex PCR, lists solely in-frame clones and lacks some. Counted here are roughly 150,000 clones, around 86% occurring once; the ten biggest clones make up just under 9%. Sample: PBMCs. The receptors shown here come from a man between 18 and 35 years old in good health and CMV-seropositive.

This chain connects TRBV6-5 to TRBJ2-5; D not resolved. The germline CDR1 and CDR2 sequences are MNHEY and SVGAGI. V lost 2 bases and J lost 10, with 5 bases in between. The CDR3 has 10 residues. The CDR3 loop reads CASSYPVQYF. The CDR3 bases are TGTGCCAGCAGTTACCCAGTCCAGTACTTC.

The chain employs TRBV30 and TRBJ2-1; TRBD2 matches 14 bases. The ends lost 3 bases at V and 4 bases at J; junction bases unmatched: 14. Germline values: CDR1 GTSNPN, CDR2 SVGIG (reference sequence). The CDR3 is made up of 19 amino acids. CDR3 nucleotide sequence: TGTGCCTGGAGAGGGGGAGCCGGGACTAGCGGGAGTTTGTACAATGAGCAGTTCTTC. It encodes CAWRGGAGTSGSLYNEQFF.

This chain links TRBV11-2 with TRBJ1-2, with a tentative D call TRBD1 (5 bases). This CDR3 comprises 14 residues. Per germline, CDR1 SGHAT and CDR2 FQNNGV. Trimming took off 1 base at V and 8 bases at J, with 14 bases between the two ends. The CDR3 DNA sequence: TGTGCCAGCAGCTTAGTGCAGGGTCTAGGAGGCTACACCTTC. Amino acids: CASSLVQGLGGYTF.

CDR3 amino acids: CSAATRYEQFF. CDR3 DNA sequence: TGCAGTGCTGCCACTAGATATGAGCAGTTCTTC. This chain uses TRBV20-1 with TRBJ2-1; D may be TRBD2 (5 bases). The length of the CDR3 is 11 residues. V was shortened by 5 bases and J by 8 bases, with 10 bases between the two germline ends. CDR1 and CDR2 from the germline V gene are DFQATT and SNEGSKA (reference sequence).

This clone showed up just once. The rearrangement links TRBV18 to TRBJ1-2; D gene uncertain. The CDR3 runs to 13 residues. Germline CDR1 and CDR2: KGHSH and LQKENI. Trimming took off 2 bases at V and 3 bases at J, with 7 bases between the two ends. The CDR3 region has the DNA TGTGCCAGCTCACCAAACACCTACTATGGCTACACCTTC. The encoded protein is CASSPNTYYGYTF.